Listed below are T cell receptor beta chains from one sample, sequenced in a study of breast tumors, draining lymph nodes, adjacent tissues. Using its own MiXCR run on the multiplex PCR reads, TCRdb lists one record per CDR3 protein. This table holds approximately 120,000 distinct CDR3 sequences, 21% found once. The sample comprised axillary lymph node tissue. The receptors come from a female donor with breast cancer. Some clones in this sample may be carry-over from other donors' samples. Both conserved end residues are part of each CDR3. D genes are given only for firm matches. Clone size, where shown, is once, few, many, or a class for clones that have expanded.

>TRBV12-3/TRBV12-4|TRBD2|many|TRBJ2-1
CASSLPGTRRMQEQFF
TGTGCCAGCAGTTTGCCGGGGACTAGGAGAATGCAGGAGCAGTTCTTC
>TRBV18|-|-|TRBJ1-2
CASSQRGVGYGYTF
TGTGCCAGCTCACAACGGGGGGTTGGCTATGGCTACACCTTC
>TRBV12-3/TRBV12-4|-|many|TRBJ1-2
CASSLGWQWGYTF
TGTGCCAGCAGTTTAGGTTGGCAGTGGGGCTACACCTTC
>TRBV6-2/TRBV6-3|TRBD1|many|TRBJ2-5
CASSYRRDRGHQETQYF
TGTGCCAGCAGTTACCGCCGGGACAGGGGGCACCAAGAGACCCAGTACTTC
>TRBV19|TRBD2|-|TRBJ2-3
CASTPSGDTGTQYF
TGTGCCAGTACCCCTAGCGGGGACACAGGTACGCAGTATTTT
>TRBV19|-|many|TRBJ1-2
CASSPETASYGYTF
TGTGCCAGTAGCCCTGAGACCGCGAGCTATGGCTACACCTTC
>TRBV2|-|many|TRBJ2-3
CASSEASGTDTQYF
TGTGCCAGCAGTGAGGCTAGCGGCACAGATACGCAGTATTTT
>TRBV20-1|-|many|TRBJ1-2
CSARVPAGKYGYTF
TGCAGTGCTAGAGTGCCGGCAGGGAAATATGGCTACACCTTC
>TRBV10-3|TRBD1|many|TRBJ2-1
CAISDQQGTYNEQFF
TGTGCCATCAGTGATCAACAGGGGACCTACAATGAGCAGTTCTTC
>TRBV7-8|-|many|TRBJ2-3
CAAQKERGAPTDTQYF
TGTGCCGCGCAGAAAGAACGGGGGGCCCCCACAGATACGCAGTATTTT
>TRBV5-4|-|-|TRBJ1-5
CASSLIPTNRVQGQPQHF
TGTGCCAGCAGCTTAATTCCTACGAACAGGGTACAAGGGCAGCCCCAGCATTTT
>TRBV11-2|-|-|TRBJ1-3
CASSFVGGGNTIYF
TGTGCCAGCAGCTTCGTAGGGGGGGGAAACACCATATATTTT
>TRBV6-6|TRBD2|many|TRBJ2-3
CASSYSGLAGGTSTDTQYF
TGTGCCAGCAGTTACTCGGGACTAGCGGGAGGAACTAGCACAGATACGCAGTATTTT
>TRBV5-4|TRBD2|few|TRBJ2-3
CASSFPGLAADTQYF
TGTGCCAGCAGCTTCCCGGGACTAGCAGCAGATACGCAGTATTTT
>TRBV28|TRBD1|many|TRBJ2-7
CASSLIGGTGANYEQYF
TGTGCCAGCAGCCTAATAGGGGGGACAGGGGCGAACTACGAGCAGTACTTC
>TRBV28|-|-|TRBJ2-7
CASRRVPGQGTSGQYF
TGTGCCAGCAGGAGGGTACCGGGACAGGGGACTAGCGGGCAGTACTTC
>TRBV7-2|-|many|TRBJ2-7
CASSLEGSPSGEQYF
TGTGCCAGCAGCTTAGAGGGGAGTCCCTCGGGAGAGCAGTACTTC
>TRBV5-1|TRBD1|many|TRBJ2-1
CASSRDSSYNEQFF
TGCGCCAGCAGTCGGGACAGCTCCTACAATGAGCAGTTCTTC
>TRBV18|-|-|TRBJ2-7
CAGSPSYTNYERYF
TGTGCCGGCTCACCGAGTTATACGAACTACGAGCGGTACTTC
>TRBV3-1|-|many|TRBJ1-2
CASSQADSYGYTF
TGTGCCAGCAGCCAGGCGGACAGTTATGGCTACACCTTC
>TRBV30|-|many|TRBJ2-1
CAWSVAKASSYNEQFF
TGTGCCTGGAGTGTAGCTAAGGCTAGCTCCTACAATGAGCAGTTCTTC
>TRBV9|-|many|TRBJ1-3
CASSYDPGSRQNTIYF
TGTGCCAGCAGCTACGACCCCGGGAGCCGGCAAAACACCATATATTTT
>TRBV19|TRBD2|many|TRBJ2-1
CASSIDRGGAFYNEQFF
TGTGCCAGTAGTATAGATCGGGGGGGAGCCTTCTACAATGAGCAGTTCTTC
>TRBV6-1|-|many|TRBJ2-1
CASTGGAGYNEQFF
TGTGCCAGCACCGGAGGAGCGGGCTACAATGAGCAGTTCTTC
>TRBV6-6|-|many|TRBJ1-2
CASSWISLETGYTF
TGTGCCAGCAGTTGGATCTCTTTGGAAACTGGCTACACCTTC
>TRBV2|TRBD1|many|TRBJ1-5
CASSRDRGPDQPQHF
TGTGCCAGCAGTCGGGACAGGGGGCCGGATCAGCCCCAGCATTTT
>TRBV3-1|-|-|TRBJ1-5
CVSSRGGLSNQPQHF
TGTGTCAGCAGCCGGGGGGGCCTAAGCAATCAGCCCCAGCATTTT
>TRBV4-1|-|many|TRBJ1-5
CASSQRTDNQPQHF
TGCGCCAGCAGCCAAAGGACAGATAATCAGCCCCAGCATTTT
>TRBV20-1|-|many|TRBJ1-6
CSAGGGPLSNSPLHF
TGCAGTGCTGGGGGGGGACCCCTCTCAAATTCACCCCTCCACTTT
>TRBV27|-|many|TRBJ2-7
CASSPPFGRGGEQYF
TGTGCCAGCAGTCCCCCGTTTGGTCGGGGAGGCGAGCAGTACTTC
>TRBV19|TRBD2|many|TRBJ2-1
CASSKGLAGGPPYNEQFF
TGTGCCAGTAGTAAGGGACTAGCGGGAGGACCACCCTACAATGAGCAGTTCTTC
>TRBV18|-|few|TRBJ2-2
CASSPPSRNTGELFF
TGTGCCAGCTCACCACCTAGTAGAAACACCGGGGAGCTGTTTTTT
>TRBV10-2|-|many|TRBJ2-7
CASSSASYEQYF
TGCGCCAGCAGCTCCGCTTCCTACGAGCAGTACTTC
>TRBV2|-|many|TRBJ1-2
CASSGSEVSGYTF
TGTGCCAGCAGTGGGTCGGAGGTCTCCGGCTACACCTTC
>TRBV6-6|-|-|TRBJ1-2
CASSYGQSYGYTF
TGTGCCAGCAGTTACGGACAGAGTTATGGCTACACCTTC
>TRBV30|-|many|TRBJ2-2
CAWRTDSSTGELFF
TGTGCCTGGAGGACGGACAGTTCCACCGGGGAGCTGTTTTTT
>TRBV6-5|-|many|TRBJ1-4
CASTLHPTGPNEKLFF
TGTGCCAGCACCCTACATCCGACAGGACCTAATGAAAAACTGTTTTTT
>TRBV29-1|-|many|TRBJ1-2
CSVEDIVGYTF
TGCAGCGTTGAAGATATAGTTGGCTACACCTTC
>TRBV3-1|-|many|TRBJ1-5
CASSPTGGNQPQHF
TGTGCCAGCAGCCCCACCGGGGGGAATCAGCCCCAGCATTTT
>TRBV6-4|-|many|TRBJ1-3
CASSDPRVGPTEAGNTIYF
TGTGCCAGCAGTGACCCCAGGGTGGGGCCCACTGAAGCGGGAAACACCATATATTTT
>TRBV5-1|TRBD1|many|TRBJ1-2
CASSLDSGTDYGYTF
TGCGCCAGCAGCTTAGACTCCGGGACAGACTATGGCTACACCTTC
>TRBV2|TRBD2|many|TRBJ2-1
CASSGSGAYNEQFF
TGTGCCAGCAGTGGCAGCGGGGCCTACAATGAGCAGTTCTTC
>TRBV20-1|-|many|TRBJ2-7
CSARVQDLYEQYF
TGCAGTGCTAGAGTACAGGACTTATACGAGCAGTACTTC
>TRBV19|-|many|TRBJ1-5
CASKRAAEGLSNQPQHF
TGTGCCAGTAAGAGGGCGGCCGAAGGACTGAGCAATCAGCCCCAGCATTTT
>TRBV12-3/TRBV12-4|TRBD2|-|TRBJ2-3
CASSLLAGGPSDTQCF
TGTGCCAGCAGTCTACTAGCGGGAGGGCCCTCAGATACGCAGTGTTTT
>TRBV7-7|-|-|TRBJ1-1
CASSLGRNTEAFF
TGTGCTAGCAGCTTAGGGAGGAACACTGAAGCTTTCTTT
>TRBV6-1|-|many|TRBJ1-5
CASSERGPDQPQHF
TGTGCCAGCAGTGAAAGGGGTCCGGATCAGCCCCAGCATTTT
>TRBV6-5|TRBD2|many|TRBJ2-3
CASSNRVAGVRDTQYF
TGTGCCAGCAGCAACAGGGTAGCGGGAGTGAGAGATACGCAGTATTTT
>TRBV20-1|TRBD2|many|TRBJ2-1
CSASAPGGTYNEQFF
TGCAGTGCTAGCGCCCCGGGGGGAACCTACAATGAGCAGTTCTTC
>TRBV2|-|many|TRBJ1-4
CASMLVRGEKLFF
TGTGCCAGCATGTTGGTGCGGGGTGAAAAACTGTTTTTT
>TRBV5-8|-|many|TRBJ2-5
CASSGGTSQETQYF
TGTGCCAGCAGCGGCGGGACAAGCCAAGAGACCCAGTACTTC
>TRBV6-6|-|many|TRBJ2-7
CASGTSGRSTYEQYF
TGTGCCAGCGGCACATCGGGACGGTCGACCTACGAGCAGTACTTC
>TRBV7-9|TRBD2|-|TRBJ2-2
CASSLYRTSGSKSTGELFF
TGTGCCAGCAGCTTGTATCGGACTAGCGGGAGTAAGAGCACCGGGGAGCTGTTTTTT
>TRBV7-8|-|many|TRBJ1-5
CASSFGGSYQPQHF
TGTGCCAGCAGCTTCGGAGGGTCATATCAGCCCCAGCATTTT